This is a list of T cell receptor beta chains from one sample in a study of blood T cell repertoires in COVID-19. Profiling relied on immunoSEQ multiplex PCR, and the TCRdb table lists in-frame clones only, not all of them. The data show roughly 570,000 clones, about 88% seen once. The sample was peripheral blood. The receptor set was obtained from a woman aged 50 to 65 with COVID-19, enrolled during active disease. Both conserved end residues are part of each CDR3. The order of the fields is V gene, D gene, clone size, J gene, CDR3 protein, CDR3 DNA. A D gene is named only where the DNA matches it firmly. The listing skips clone size in some rows; elsewhere it reads once, few, many or a size class.

v_gene: TRBV9
d_gene: TRBD2
abundance: .
j_gene: TRBJ2-2
CDR3aa: CASSIGGAHTGELFF
CDR3nt: TGTGCCAGCAGCATCGGGGGGGCCCACACCGGGGAGCTGTTTTTT

v_gene: TRBV3-1/TRBV3-2
d_gene: TRBD1
abundance: .
j_gene: TRBJ1-2
CDR3aa: CASSQEGTGGYGYTF
CDR3nt: TGTGCCAGCAGCCAAGAAGGGACAGGGGGCTATGGCTACACCTTC

v_gene: TRBV6-1
d_gene: .
abundance: .
j_gene: TRBJ1-6
CDR3aa: CASSDRFNSPLHF
CDR3nt: TGTGCCAGCAGTGACAGGTTTAATTCACCCCTCCACTTT

v_gene: TRBV3-1/TRBV3-2
d_gene: .
abundance: .
j_gene: TRBJ2-2
CDR3aa: CASSQGPARGTGELFF
CDR3nt: TGTGCCAGCAGCCAAGGTCCCGCCCGGGGCACCGGGGAGCTGTTTTTT

v_gene: TRBV11-1
d_gene: .
abundance: many
j_gene: TRBJ1-6
CDR3aa: CAGRPLHF
CDR3nt: TGTGCCGGCCGCCCCCTCCACTTT

v_gene: TRBV15
d_gene: .
abundance: .
j_gene: TRBJ2-7
CDR3aa: CATSSVDKYF
CDR3nt: TGTGCCACCAGCTCGGTAGACAAGTACTTC

v_gene: TRBV7-6
d_gene: TRBD1
abundance: .
j_gene: TRBJ1-1
CDR3aa: CASSPLQGALNEAFF
CDR3nt: TGTGCCAGCAGCCCTTTACAGGGGGCGCTTAATGAAGCTTTCTTT

v_gene: TRBV19
d_gene: .
abundance: few
j_gene: TRBJ1-2
CDR3aa: CASGARDRLYGYTF
CDR3nt: TGTGCCAGTGGTGCTCGAGACAGACTTTATGGCTACACCTTC

v_gene: TRBV11-2
d_gene: TRBD1
abundance: .
j_gene: TRBJ2-7
CDR3aa: CASSRLDRPGEQYF
CDR3nt: TGTGCCAGCAGCCGATTGGACAGGCCTGGCGAGCAGTACTTC

v_gene: TRBV5-1
d_gene: TRBD1
abundance: .
j_gene: TRBJ1-6
CDR3aa: CASSLEAGGAGNSPLHF
CDR3nt: TGCGCCAGCAGCTTGGAGGCAGGGGGCGCCGGTAATTCACCCCTCCACTTT

v_gene: TRBV3-1/TRBV3-2
d_gene: .
abundance: .
j_gene: TRBJ1-1
CDR3aa: CASSQEIFQGMGEAFF
CDR3nt: TGTGCCAGCAGCCAAGAAATTTTCCAGGGTATGGGGGAAGCTTTCTTT

v_gene: TRBV28
d_gene: .
abundance: once
j_gene: TRBJ2-3
CDR3aa: CASRGLSGTDTQYF
CDR3nt: TGTGCCAGCAGGGGCCTGAGTGGCACAGATACGCAGTATTTT

v_gene: TRBV6-6
d_gene: .
abundance: .
j_gene: TRBJ1-6
CDR3aa: CASSPLAGENSPLHF
CDR3nt: TGTGCCAGCAGTCCCCTCGCCGGTGAGAATTCACCCCTCCACTTT

v_gene: TRBV28
d_gene: .
abundance: .
j_gene: TRBJ2-7
CDR3aa: CASASGNDHEQYF
CDR3nt: TGTGCCAGTGCCTCAGGGAACGACCACGAGCAGTACTTC

v_gene: TRBV3-1/TRBV3-2
d_gene: .
abundance: .
j_gene: TRBJ2-1
CDR3aa: CASSQRGRNEQFF
CDR3nt: TGTGCCAGCAGCCAGCGGGGTAGGAATGAGCAGTTCTTC

v_gene: TRBV5-1
d_gene: .
abundance: .
j_gene: TRBJ1-1
CDR3aa: CASSLSRPEGDTEAFF
CDR3nt: TGCGCCAGCAGCCTCTCCCGGCCAGAGGGGGACACTGAAGCTTTCTTT

v_gene: TRBV28
d_gene: .
abundance: .
j_gene: TRBJ2-7
CDR3aa: CASSGGRYEQYF
CDR3nt: TGTGCCAGCAGCGGGGGGCGGTACGAGCAGTACTTC

v_gene: TRBV7-8
d_gene: TRBD1
abundance: .
j_gene: TRBJ1-1
CDR3aa: CASSLGQGGRTEAFF
CDR3nt: TGTGCCAGCAGCTTAGGACAGGGGGGACGGACTGAAGCTTTCTTT

v_gene: TRBV6-5
d_gene: TRBD1
abundance: .
j_gene: TRBJ2-1
CDR3aa: CASSPRQGGYNEQFF
CDR3nt: TGTGCCAGCAGCCCCAGACAGGGGGGCTACAATGAGCAGTTCTTC

v_gene: TRBV3-1/TRBV3-2
d_gene: .
abundance: .
j_gene: TRBJ1-5
CDR3aa: CASSQESQGSNQPQHF
CDR3nt: TGTGCCAGCAGCCAAGAATCCCAGGGAAGCAATCAGCCCCAGCATTTT

v_gene: TRBV5-1
d_gene: TRBD2
abundance: .
j_gene: TRBJ2-1
CDR3aa: CASSFSLAGHLSYNEQFF
CDR3nt: TGCGCCAGCAGCTTCTCACTAGCGGGGCACCTCTCCTACAATGAGCAGTTCTTC

v_gene: TRBV9
d_gene: TRBD1
abundance: once
j_gene: TRBJ1-3
CDR3aa: CASSAQGAHGNTIYF
CDR3nt: TGTGCCAGCAGCGCGCAGGGGGCGCATGGAAACACCATATATTTT

v_gene: TRBV5-5
d_gene: .
abundance: .
j_gene: TRBJ2-7
CDR3aa: CASSLVSGNPYEQYF
CDR3nt: TGTGCCAGCAGCTTGGTCAGTGGCAACCCCTACGAGCAGTACTTC

v_gene: TRBV4-1
d_gene: .
abundance: .
j_gene: TRBJ1-2
CDR3aa: CASSRPPGEGYTF
CDR3nt: TGCGCCAGCAGCCGGCCCCCAGGGGAAGGCTACACCTTC

v_gene: TRBV9
d_gene: .
abundance: .
j_gene: TRBJ1-1
CDR3aa: CASSPRRGNTEAFF
CDR3nt: TGTGCCAGCAGCCCCCGCAGGGGTAACACTGAAGCTTTCTTT

v_gene: TRBV3-1/TRBV3-2
d_gene: TRBD2
abundance: .
j_gene: TRBJ2-1
CDR3aa: CASSQGTSALQFF
CDR3nt: TGTGCCAGCAGCCAGGGGACTAGCGCCCTCCAGTTCTTC

v_gene: TRBV5-1
d_gene: TRBD1
abundance: .
j_gene: TRBJ2-2
CDR3aa: CASRLGQLLTGELFF
CDR3nt: TGCGCCAGCAGGTTGGGACAGCTACTAACCGGGGAGCTGTTTTTT

v_gene: TRBV4-1
d_gene: TRBD2
abundance: .
j_gene: TRBJ2-1
CDR3aa: CASSPLGLAGPNEQFF
CDR3nt: TGCGCCAGCAGCCCCTTAGGACTAGCGGGGCCCAATGAGCAGTTCTTC

v_gene: TRBV18
d_gene: .
abundance: .
j_gene: TRBJ1-6
CDR3aa: CASSPENPYNSPLHF
CDR3nt: TGTGCCAGCTCACCAGAGAACCCCTATAATTCACCCCTCCACTTT

v_gene: TRBV7-3
d_gene: TRBD1
abundance: .
j_gene: TRBJ1-6
CDR3aa: CASSLGTGGSPLHF
CDR3nt: TGTGCCAGCAGCTTAGGGACAGGGGGTTCACCCCTCCACTTT

v_gene: TRBV11-3
d_gene: TRBD1
abundance: few
j_gene: TRBJ2-1
CDR3aa: CASSLAPGGSDNEQFF
CDR3nt: TGTGCCAGCAGCTTAGCCCCAGGGGGTTCGGACAATGAGCAGTTCTTC

v_gene: TRBV5-1
d_gene: TRBD2
abundance: .
j_gene: TRBJ2-3
CDR3aa: CASSLRGGGQSTDTQYF
CDR3nt: TGCGCCAGCAGTCTTCGGGGGGGCGGGCAAAGCACAGATACGCAGTATTTT

v_gene: TRBV5-1
d_gene: TRBD1
abundance: .
j_gene: TRBJ1-4
CDR3aa: CASSFLTGQGYEKLFF
CDR3nt: TGCGCCAGCAGCTTTTTAACCGGACAGGGGTATGAAAAACTGTTTTTT

v_gene: TRBV12-5
d_gene: .
abundance: few
j_gene: TRBJ1-3
CDR3aa: CASGLYSGNTIYF
CDR3nt: TGTGCTAGTGGTTTATACTCTGGAAACACCATATATTTT

v_gene: TRBV5-1
d_gene: .
abundance: once
j_gene: TRBJ2-1
CDR3aa: CASSLPGRNEQFF
CDR3nt: TGCGCCAGCAGCTTGCCCGGTCGGAATGAGCAGTTCTTC

v_gene: TRBV2
d_gene: .
abundance: .
j_gene: TRBJ1-4
CDR3aa: CASSDGPAGSREKLFF
CDR3nt: TGTGCCAGCAGTGATGGCCCGGCCGGGTCGCGTGAAAAACTGTTTTTT

v_gene: TRBV12-3/TRBV12-4
d_gene: TRBD1
abundance: .
j_gene: TRBJ2-2
CDR3aa: CAGHRGAGELFF
CDR3nt: TGTGCCGGCCACAGGGGTGCCGGGGAGCTGTTTTTT

v_gene: TRBV6-5
d_gene: TRBD1
abundance: .
j_gene: TRBJ2-3
CDR3aa: CASGQGLGQPQYF
CDR3nt: TGTGCCAGTGGACAGGGTCTGGGTCAGCCCCAGTATTTT

v_gene: TRBV30
d_gene: .
abundance: few
j_gene: TRBJ2-7
CDR3aa: CAWSVGRTYEQYF
CDR3nt: TGTGCCTGGAGTGTGGGCAGAACCTACGAGCAGTACTTC

v_gene: TRBV11-2
d_gene: TRBD2
abundance: .
j_gene: TRBJ2-3
CDR3aa: CASSLDLGPSGGERDTQYF
CDR3nt: TGTGCCAGCAGCTTAGATCTCGGCCCAAGCGGGGGGGAAAGAGATACGCAGTATTTT

v_gene: TRBV28
d_gene: TRBD1
abundance: .
j_gene: TRBJ1-4
CDR3aa: CASRRSGTGREKLFF
CDR3nt: TGTGCCAGCAGGAGAAGTGGGACAGGCCGAGAAAAACTGTTTTTT

v_gene: TRBV15
d_gene: TRBD2
abundance: .
j_gene: TRBJ2-3
CDR3aa: CATRDSGGLTDTQYF
CDR3nt: TGTGCCACCAGGGATAGCGGGGGGCTTACAGATACGCAGTATTTT

v_gene: TRBV7-9
d_gene: .
abundance: .
j_gene: TRBJ2-7
CDR3aa: CASSLFLGDEQYF
CDR3nt: TGTGCCAGCAGCTTATTTTTAGGGGACGAGCAGTACTTC

v_gene: TRBV5-4
d_gene: TRBD2
abundance: .
j_gene: TRBJ2-3
CDR3aa: CASSLGGGQADTQYF
CDR3nt: TGTGCCAGCAGCTTGGGCGGGGGGCAAGCAGATACGCAGTATTTT

v_gene: TRBV23-1
d_gene: TRBD1
abundance: .
j_gene: TRBJ1-1
CDR3aa: CASLSPGTGGFSLLRTEAFF
CDR3nt: TGCGCCAGCCTTTCCCCCGGGACAGGGGGGTTTTCGCTTTTGCGGACTGAAGCTTTCTTT

v_gene: TRBV1
d_gene: .
abundance: .
j_gene: TRBJ2-2
CDR3aa: CTSSQEPRRATGELFF
CDR3nt: TGCACCAGCAGCCAAGAACCCAGGAGGGCCACCGGGGAGCTGTTTTTT

v_gene: TRBV12-3/TRBV12-4
d_gene: .
abundance: few
j_gene: TRBJ1-2
CDR3aa: CASSLRENYGYTF
CDR3nt: TGTGCCAGCAGTTTACGGGAGAACTATGGCTACACCTTC

v_gene: TRBV28
d_gene: .
abundance: .
j_gene: TRBJ1-2
CDR3aa: CASSSLPLTYGYTF
CDR3nt: TGTGCCAGCAGTTCCCTCCCCCTAACCTATGGCTACACCTTC

v_gene: TRBV7-9
d_gene: TRBD1
abundance: .
j_gene: TRBJ2-7
CDR3aa: CASSQKGQSSYEQYF
CDR3nt: TGTGCCAGCAGCCAGAAGGGACAGAGCTCCTACGAGCAGTACTTC

v_gene: TRBV6-5
d_gene: TRBD2
abundance: .
j_gene: TRBJ2-2
CDR3aa: CASSPLAGITGELFF
CDR3nt: TGTGCCAGCAGTCCCCTAGCGGGGATCACCGGGGAGCTGTTTTTT

v_gene: TRBV5-4
d_gene: TRBD1
abundance: .
j_gene: TRBJ2-6
CDR3aa: CASSFGTVNSGANVLTF
CDR3nt: TGTGCCAGCAGCTTCGGGACAGTGAACTCTGGGGCCAACGTCCTGACTTTC

v_gene: TRBV6-5
d_gene: TRBD1
abundance: .
j_gene: TRBJ1-2
CDR3aa: CATPDRGRLSYGYTF
CDR3nt: TGTGCCACTCCGGACAGGGGGCGCTTGAGCTATGGCTACACCTTC

v_gene: TRBV5-5
d_gene: .
abundance: .
j_gene: TRBJ1-1
CDR3aa: CASSFEQGRSEAFF
CDR3nt: TGTGCCAGCAGCTTCGAACAGGGCCGGTCTGAAGCTTTCTTT